The 20 T cell receptor beta chains reported below all come from one sample, sequenced in a study of OX40 agonist ivuxolimab in advanced cancers. TCRdb's copy holds only in-frame clones and misses some; the assay was immunoSEQ multiplex PCR. The sample shows 75,000 to 90,000 clones, 92% of them seen only once. Sequenced material: CD4+ or CD8+ T cells sorted from blood, taken in a trial of the OX40 agonist ivuxolimab. The receptors were gathered from an adult with an advanced solid tumor such as melanoma, head and neck, liver or kidney cancer.

The V and J genes are TRBV5-4 and TRBJ2-5; D tentatively reads TRBD1 or TRBD2 (5 bases each). The CDR3 runs 14 residues. The V gene lost 8 bases and the J gene lost 0 bases, with 14 bases spanning the gap. Germline CDR1 SGHNT, CDR2 YYREEE (reference sequence). CDR3 protein: CASTFGANQETQYF. CDR3 nucleotides: TGTGCCAGTACCTTCGGGGCTAACCAAGAGACCCAGTACTTC.

The chain employs TRBV19 and TRBJ1-1; TRBD1 matches at 7 bases. CDR1 LNHDA and CDR2 SQIVND come from the germline V gene (reference sequence). There are 14 residues in the CDR3. The junction had 6 bases not matched to a gene; V was cut back by 4 bases and J by 4 bases. CDR3 DNA sequence: TGTGCCAGTAGTACGCAGGGGGAAGGCACTGAAGCTTTCTTT. Its translation: CASSTQGEGTEAFF.

The chain is built from TRBV6-6 and TRBJ2-5; 8 nucleotides match TRBD1. The DNA end favors TRBJ2-7, so the J call may be wrong. The CDR3 extends over 15 amino acids. The germline V gene has CDR1 MNHNY and CDR2 SVGAGI (reference sequence). This CDR3 is CASSTTPTGGNEQYF. CDR3 coding DNA: TGTGCCAGCAGTACGACTCCCACAGGGGGAAACGAGCAGTACTTC.

The chain links TRBV2 to TRBJ2-7; 8 bases are a match to TRBD2. The CDR3 covers 15 residues. V gave up 3 bases and J gave up 4 bases; unmatched junction bases: 8. The germline V gene encodes CDR1 SNHLY and CDR2 FYNNEI. The CDR3 DNA is TGTGCCAGCAGTGATACGGCGGGAGGACCTTACGAGCAGTACTTC. This gives the protein CASSDTAGGPYEQYF.

The rearrangement joins TRBV6-5 to TRBJ2-7, with TRBD2 matching over 10 bases. The CDR3 runs 16 residues. CDR1 MNHEY and CDR2 SVGAGI come from the germline V gene. J gave up 1 base and V 4 bases, and 7 bases lay outside the gene matches. The CDR3: CASSSTTSGTSYEQYF. The CDR3 region has the DNA TGTGCCAGCAGTTCGACAACTAGCGGGACTTCCTACGAGCAGTACTTC.

The V and J genes are TRBV6-6 and TRBJ2-5; 7 nucleotides match TRBD1. From germline, CDR1 is MNHNY and CDR2 SVGAGI (reference sequence). CDR3 size: 15 residues. Germline trimming cut 6 bases from V and 2 bases from J; bases unmatched to any gene: 9. CDR3: CASSLGGPGQETQYF. The DNA of the CDR3 is TGTGCCAGCAGCCTAGGGGGCCCGGGGCAAGAGACCCAGTACTTC.

The J gene is TRBJ1-4, the V gene TRBV9; D call uncertain. The CDR3 runs to 15 residues. Trimming shortened V by 0 bases and J by 2 bases, and 8 bases separated the two germline ends. Looked up from germline, CDR1 is SGDLS and CDR2 is YYNGEE. CDR3: CASSVGGGTNEKLFF. For the CDR3, the DNA is TGTGCCAGCAGCGTAGGTGGCGGTACTAATGAAAAACTGTTTTTT.

The CDR3 spells CASSRGSSYDTQYF. CDR3 DNA sequence: TGTGCCAGCAGCCGCGGGTCGTCGTATGATACGCAGTATTTT. The chain joins TRBV5-6 to TRBJ2-3, with a tentative D call TRBD2 (5 bases). Germline V gene lookup returns CDR1 SGHDT and CDR2 YYEEEE. V lost 4 bases to trimming and J lost 6 bases, with 15 bases between them. CDR3 length: 14 residues.

The chain has TRBV9 and TRBJ2-5; 7 nucleotides match TRBD1. J lost 1 base, V lost 3 bases, and 9 bases had no gene match. Germline V gene sequence: CDR1 SGDLS, CDR2 YYNGEE. The CDR3 has 16 amino acids. The CDR3 loop is CASSGQIQGFQETQYF. As DNA, the CDR3 is TGTGCCAGCAGCGGCCAAATACAGGGGTTCCAAGAGACCCAGTACTTC.

The genes are TRBV2 and TRBJ2-1, with 12 positions matching TRBD2. CDR3 size: 16 residues. Per germline, CDR1 SNHLY and CDR2 FYNNEI. V dropped 8 bases and J dropped 4; count of bases not matched to a gene: 9. CDR3 in DNA: TGTGCCAGCTACCAGGCCGGACTAGCGGGGTACAATGAGCAGTTCTTC. Protein product: CASYQAGLAGYNEQFF.

This clone has just one count. This chain connects TRBV15 to TRBJ2-5; D possibly corresponds to TRBD2 (6 bases). The ends were cut back, 1 base at V and 5 bases at J, with 8 bases in the middle. Germline V gene data show CDR1 as LNHNV and CDR2 as YYDKDF (reference sequence). The CDR3 is 13 amino acids. The DNA of the CDR3 is TGTGCCACCAGCAGAGGACTAGGGGAGACCCAGTACTTC. Protein product: CATSRGLGETQYF.

V usage is TRBV25-1 and J usage is TRBJ2-3, with D possibly matching TRBD2 (5 bases). The germline gives CDR1 MGHDK, CDR2 SYGVNS. The CDR3 has 15 residues. V was pared by 8 bases and J by 2 bases, with 17 bases between. CDR3 in DNA: TGTGCCAGCCAAGGACTCACAGTTCCCACAGATACGCAGTATTTT. As protein: CASQGLTVPTDTQYF. The entire variable domain, with the rest obtained from reference TRBV25-1 and TRBJ2-3, is as follows: EADIYQTPRYLVIGTGKKITLECSQTMGHDKMYWYQQDPGMELHLIHYSYGVNSTEKGDLSSESTVSRIRTEHFPLTLESARPSHTSQYLCASQGLTVPTDTQYFGPGTRLTVL.

In its sample, this clone was seen a few times. This sequence joins TRBV29-1 and TRBJ2-7; D is tentatively TRBD1 or TRBD2 (6 bases each). Germline assignment: CDR1 SQVTM and CDR2 ANQGSEA. The V gene lost 4 bases and the J gene lost 5 bases, with 12 bases spanning the gap. This CDR3 spans 12 amino acids. The chain's CDR3 is CSVAGGPNEQYF. The CDR3 DNA is TGCAGCGTTGCCGGGGGCCCCAACGAGCAGTACTTC.

The sample holds one count of this clone. The gene calls are TRBV9 and TRBJ2-5; no clear D. Trimming cost V 2 bases and J 1 base, with 12 bases left between them. Germline V gene lookup returns CDR1 SGDLS and CDR2 YYNGEE. The CDR3 covers 15 residues. In DNA, the CDR3 is TGTGCCAGCAGCGTTTTAGGCCTAACCCAAGAGACCCAGTACTTC. Encoded protein: CASSVLGLTQETQYF.

J is TRBJ1-6 and V is TRBV18; D unclear. The CDR3 is 15 residues long. Germline lookup yields CDR1 KGHSH and CDR2 LQKENI. The germline V and J ends were trimmed by 4 bases and 7 bases, with 14 bases remaining between them. The CDR3 DNA sequence: TGTGCCAGCTCACTCTCCGGTCTCAGGAATTCACCCCTCCACTTT. Encoded protein: CASSLSGLRNSPLHF.

This clone occurred once. The gene calls are TRBV10-3 and TRBJ2-2; 7 bases agree with TRBD1. V was pared by 7 bases and J by 8 bases, with 13 bases of the junction left unmatched. The CDR3 runs to 15 residues. CDR1 and CDR2 from the germline V gene are ENHRY and SYGVKD. The CDR3 region has the DNA TGTGCCATCAAGGGCCCAGTGACAGGGAAGGGGGAGCTGTTTTTT. Its translation: CAIKGPVTGKGELFF.

The chain combines TRBV6-4 with TRBJ2-2; a weak D match, TRBD1 (5 bases). V lost 3 bases and J lost 5, with 10 bases in between. Germline values: CDR1 MRHNA, CDR2 SNTAGT. This CDR3 comprises 14 residues. Here the CDR3 reads CASSEQGWTGELFF. The CDR3 nucleotides are TGTGCCAGCAGTGAGCAGGGATGGACCGGGGAGCTGTTTTTT.

The J gene is TRBJ2-7, the V gene TRBV18; weak D call: TRBD1 (6 bases). Germline loops: CDR1 KGHSH, CDR2 LQKENI. The ends were cut back, 4 bases at V and 9 bases at J, with 19 bases in the middle. CDR3 length: 14 residues. The CDR3 is CASSQGTRILGQYF. The CDR3 DNA reads TGTGCCAGCTCACAAGGGACACGGATACTGGGGCAGTACTTC.

The chain carries TRBV10-1 and TRBJ1-2; D not resolved. The CDR3 sequence is 14 residues long. Trimming stripped 3 bases from V and 1 base from J, with 9 bases between. Germline CDR1 reads WNHNN; CDR2 reads SYGVQD (reference sequence). The DNA for the CDR3 is TGCGCCAGCAGTGAATCCGGGTTTAACTATGGCTACACCTTC. Translated, it gives CASSESGFNYGYTF.

V is TRBV30 and J is TRBJ2-5; a possible D gene is TRBD1 (6 bases). Germline CDR1 GTSNPN, CDR2 SVGIG (reference sequence). This CDR3 region has 14 residues. V was pared by 0 bases and J by 11 bases, with 19 bases between. In DNA form, the CDR3 reads TGTGCCTGGAGTGTACGGCTGGGGGCGAGGGAGCAGTACTTC. Its translation: CAWSVRLGAREQYF.